The next 16 T cell receptor beta chains were all read from a single sample in a study of siplizumab effects on memory and regulatory T cells. The table came from immunoSEQ multiplex PCR; TCRdb's copy has only in-frame clones and leaves some out. The data hold 65,000 to 90,000 clones, with roughly 93% observed a single time. Source material: CD8+ T cells sorted from blood. The origin of the receptors is a human donor in good health.

The V and J genes are TRBV4-2 and TRBJ1-2; 8 bases line up with TRBD1. This CDR3 has 15 residues. With V trimmed by 0 bases and J by 6 bases, 6 bases remained unmatched. Germline V CDR1 and CDR2: LGHNA, YNFKEQ. This CDR3 reads CASSQEEPGGHGYTF. CDR3 bases: TGTGCCAGCAGCCAAGAGGAGCCAGGGGGCCATGGCTACACCTTC.

This clone occurred once. This chain joins TRBV6-1 and TRBJ2-1, with TRBD2 matching over 11 bases. CDR1 is MNHNS and CDR2 is SASEGT in the germline V gene. The J segment lost 4 bases and the V segment lost 7 bases, leaving 6 bases of the junction unmatched. CDR3 length: 15 amino acids. CDR3 loop: CASTLLAGVYNEQFF. DNA of the CDR3: TGTGCCAGCACTCTACTAGCGGGGGTGTACAATGAGCAGTTCTTC.

The rearrangement joins TRBV28 to TRBJ1-2; D ambiguous. Trimming cost V 2 bases and J 0 bases, with 4 bases left between them. The CDR3 has 13 amino acids. Germline CDR1 and CDR2: MDHEN and SYDVKM. The CDR3: CASSLMANYGYTF. CDR3 bases: TGTGCCAGCAGTTTAATGGCTAACTATGGCTACACCTTC.

The V gene is TRBV28, the J gene TRBJ2-7; D may correspond to TRBD1 or TRBD2 (5 bases each). The CDR3 length is 17 residues. V was trimmed by 2 bases and J by 0 bases, leaving 17 bases between them. Germline lookup yields CDR1 MDHEN and CDR2 SYDVKM. CDR3 sequence: CASSLPTGTQSSYEQYF. CDR3 nucleotide sequence: TGTGCCAGCAGTTTACCCACCGGGACCCAAAGCTCCTACGAGCAGTACTTC.

This CDR3 reads CAIKNPTSGGYEQYF. CDR3 sequence (DNA): TGTGCCATCAAAAACCCAACTAGCGGGGGATACGAGCAGTACTTC. The V gene is TRBV10-3, the J gene TRBJ2-7; 11 positions match TRBD2. Germline V gives CDR1 ENHRY, CDR2 SYGVKD. The V segment lost 7 bases and the J segment 4 bases; nucleotides outside the gene matches: 9. The CDR3 runs 15 residues.

This chain uses TRBV10-1 with TRBJ1-1, with D uncertain. This CDR3 spans 14 amino acids. V dropped 2 bases and J dropped 1 base, with 8 bases sitting between them. CDR1 is WNHNN and CDR2 is SYGVQD in the germline V gene (reference sequence). CDR3: CASSEERENTEAFF. CDR3 DNA: TGCGCCAGCAGTGAGGAACGGGAGAACACTGAAGCTTTCTTT.

This chain connects TRBV27 to TRBJ1-5; maybe TRBD1 (6 bases). The length of the CDR3 is 15 residues. Deletions cut 2 bases from V and 0 bases from J, with 8 bases between. Germline V CDR1 and CDR2: MNHEY, SMNVEV (reference sequence). The CDR3 region is CASSLQGNSNQPQHF. The CDR3 nucleotides read TGTGCCAGCAGTTTACAGGGGAATAGCAATCAGCCCCAGCATTTT.

The chain recombines TRBV5-4 with TRBJ1-1, with no clear D. This CDR3 spans 14 amino acids. Trimming cost V 4 bases and J 5 bases, with 15 bases left between them. Germline lookup yields CDR1 SGHNT and CDR2 YYREEE (reference sequence). The CDR3 region is CASSPTWGNTEAFF. The CDR3 DNA reads TGTGCCAGCAGCCCCACATGGGGAAATACTGAAGCTTTCTTT.

The chain links TRBV10-1 to TRBJ2-1; possible D gene TRBD1, 6 bases. V was clipped by 6 bases and J by 8 bases, with 20 bases between them. The CDR3 covers 15 residues. Germline CDR1 is WNHNN and CDR2 is SYGVQD (reference sequence). In nucleotides, the CDR3 is TGCGCCAGCAGATACACAGGGCTGAAGCGGCATGAGCAGTTCTTC. Its protein product is CASRYTGLKRHEQFF.

The chain carries TRBV18 and TRBJ1-4, with no clear D. Per germline, CDR1 KGHSH and CDR2 LQKENI. V was cut by 3 bases and J by 2 bases, with 10 bases left in between. This CDR3 has 15 residues. The CDR3, as DNA: TGTGCCAGCTCACCTCCCTTTAGCACTAATGAAAAACTGTTTTTT. Amino acid sequence: CASSPPFSTNEKLFF.

This rearrangement joins TRBV5-5 to TRBJ2-5; 8 bases are shared with TRBD2. Germline V CDR1 and CDR2: SGHKS, YYEKEE (reference sequence). Losses at the gene ends were 0 bases for V and 5 bases for J; bases not matched to a gene: 9. CDR3 length: 16 residues. The CDR3 protein is CASSLEPSGSPETQYF. The CDR3 DNA sequence: TGTGCCAGCAGCTTGGAGCCTAGCGGGTCCCCCGAGACCCAGTACTTC.

This chain joins TRBV28 and TRBJ2-5; D gene unclear. Trimming shortened V by 5 bases and J by 5 bases, and 15 bases separated the two germline ends. CDR1 is MDHEN, CDR2 SYDVKM, per germline. The CDR3 is made up of 14 amino acids. CDR3 nucleotide sequence: TGTGCCAGCAGTCCGCCCAGCGAAGGGGAGACCCAGTACTTC. Protein: CASSPPSEGETQYF.

The chain combines TRBV19 with TRBJ2-7; D is perhaps TRBD1 (6 bases). Looked up from germline, CDR1 is LNHDA and CDR2 is SQIVND (reference sequence). V was cut by 3 bases and J by 6 bases, with 18 bases left in between. The CDR3 has 15 residues. The chain's CDR3 is CASSIPSPTGVEQYF. CDR3 nucleotide sequence: TGTGCCAGTAGTATCCCTTCACCGACAGGTGTCGAGCAGTACTTC.

This rearrangement joins TRBV7-2 to TRBJ2-7; 9 positions agree with TRBD2. Germline V gives CDR1 SGHTA, CDR2 FQGNSA. The length of the CDR3 is 15 residues. The trim removed 3 bases at V and 4 bases at J, leaving 7 bases unmatched. This chain's CDR3 is CASSFHSSGVYEQYF. The CDR3 DNA reads as TGTGCCAGCAGCTTCCACTCTAGCGGGGTTTACGAGCAGTACTTC.

In nucleotides, the CDR3 is TGTGCCAGTAGTATCCTTGAGGGGGAGCTGTTTTTT. It codes for CASSILEGELFF. The gene calls are TRBV19 and TRBJ2-2, with D unclear. The CDR3 has 12 amino acids. Deletions cut 3 bases from V and 8 bases from J, with 7 bases between. From germline, CDR1 is LNHDA and CDR2 SQIVND (reference sequence). The entire variable domain, with the rest obtained from reference TRBV19 and TRBJ2-2, is as follows: DGGITQSPKYLFRKEGQNVTLSCEQNLNHDAMYWYRQDPGQGLRLIYYSQIVNDFQKGDIAEGYSVSREKKESFPLTVTSAQKNPTAFYLCASSILEGELFFGEGSRLTVL.

This chain connects TRBV6-1 to TRBJ1-1; D might be TRBD1 (5 bases). The ends were cut back, 9 bases at V and 1 base at J, with 18 bases in the middle. Per germline, CDR1 MNHNS and CDR2 SASEGT. This CDR3 region has 15 residues. CDR3: CARSGGIKKNTEAFF. As DNA, the CDR3 is TGTGCCAGGTCTGGGGGAATAAAAAAGAACACTGAAGCTTTCTTT.